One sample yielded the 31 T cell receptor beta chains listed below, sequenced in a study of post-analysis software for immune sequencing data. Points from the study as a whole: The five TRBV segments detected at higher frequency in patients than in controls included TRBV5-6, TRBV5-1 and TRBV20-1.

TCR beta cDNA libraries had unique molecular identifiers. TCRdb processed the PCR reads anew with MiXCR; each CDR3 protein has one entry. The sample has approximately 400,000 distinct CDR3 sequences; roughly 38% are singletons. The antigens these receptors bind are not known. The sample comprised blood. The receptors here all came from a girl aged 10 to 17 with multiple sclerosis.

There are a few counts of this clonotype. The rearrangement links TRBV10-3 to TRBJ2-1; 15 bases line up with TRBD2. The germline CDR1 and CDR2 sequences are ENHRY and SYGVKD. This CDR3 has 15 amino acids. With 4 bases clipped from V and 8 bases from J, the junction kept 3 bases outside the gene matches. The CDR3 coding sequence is TGTGCCATCAGTGCCGGACTAGCGGGGGGGGATGAGCAGTTCTTC. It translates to CAISAGLAGGDEQFF.

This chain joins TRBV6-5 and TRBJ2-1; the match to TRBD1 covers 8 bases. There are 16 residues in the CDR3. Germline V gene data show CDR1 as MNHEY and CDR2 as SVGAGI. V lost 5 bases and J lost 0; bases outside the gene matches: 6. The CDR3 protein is CASSRTGLSSYNEQFF. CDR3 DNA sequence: TGTGCCAGCAGTCGGACAGGGCTCAGCTCCTACAATGAGCAGTTCTTC.

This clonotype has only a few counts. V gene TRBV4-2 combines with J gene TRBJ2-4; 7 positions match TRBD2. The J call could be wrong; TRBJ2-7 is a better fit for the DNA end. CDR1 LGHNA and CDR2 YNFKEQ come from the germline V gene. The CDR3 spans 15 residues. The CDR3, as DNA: TGTGCCAGCAGCCAGGCCGGGAGGAGAGCGTACGAGCAGTACTTC. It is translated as CASSQAGRRAYEQYF.

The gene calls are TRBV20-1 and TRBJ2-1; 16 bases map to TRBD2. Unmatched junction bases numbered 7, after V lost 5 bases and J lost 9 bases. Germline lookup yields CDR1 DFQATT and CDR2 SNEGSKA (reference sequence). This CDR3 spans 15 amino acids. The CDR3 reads CSAYPGLAGGVEQFF. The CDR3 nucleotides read TGCAGTGCTTATCCGGGACTAGCGGGGGGGGTTGAGCAGTTCTTC.

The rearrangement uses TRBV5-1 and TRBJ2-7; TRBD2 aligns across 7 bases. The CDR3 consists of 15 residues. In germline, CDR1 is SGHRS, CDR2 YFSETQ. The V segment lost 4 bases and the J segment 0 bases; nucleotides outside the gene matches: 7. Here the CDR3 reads CASSRRDYASYEQYF. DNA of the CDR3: TGCGCCAGCAGCCGACGGGACTACGCCTCCTACGAGCAGTACTTC.

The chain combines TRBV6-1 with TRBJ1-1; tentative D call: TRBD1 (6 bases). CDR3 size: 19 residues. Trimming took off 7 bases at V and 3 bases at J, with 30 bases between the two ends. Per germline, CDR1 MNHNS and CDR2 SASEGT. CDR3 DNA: TGTGCCAGCAAAGGGGGAGGATCCGGAAGATTAAGGGGGTACACTGAAGCTTTCTTT. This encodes CASKGGGSGRLRGYTEAFF.

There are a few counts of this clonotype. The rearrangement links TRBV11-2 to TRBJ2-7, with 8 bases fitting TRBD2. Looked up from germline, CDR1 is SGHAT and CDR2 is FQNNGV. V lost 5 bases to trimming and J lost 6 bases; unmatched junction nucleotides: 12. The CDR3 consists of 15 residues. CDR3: CASSVLGLDLGEQYF. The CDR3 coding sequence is TGTGCCAGCAGCGTACTGGGACTAGATTTAGGCGAGCAGTACTTC.

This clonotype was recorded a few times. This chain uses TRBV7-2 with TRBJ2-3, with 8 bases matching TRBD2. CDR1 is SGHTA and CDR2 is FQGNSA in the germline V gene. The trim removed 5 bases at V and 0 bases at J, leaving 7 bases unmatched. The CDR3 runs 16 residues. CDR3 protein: CASSPAGLVSTDTQYF. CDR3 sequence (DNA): TGTGCCAGCAGCCCCGCGGGACTAGTGAGCACAGATACGCAGTATTTT. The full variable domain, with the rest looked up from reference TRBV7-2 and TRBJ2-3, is GAGVSQSPSNKVTEKGKDVELRCDPISGHTALYWYRQSLGQGLEFLIYFQGNSAPDKSGLPSDRFSAERTGGSVSTLTIQRTQQEDSAVYLCASSPAGLVSTDTQYFGPGTRLTVL.

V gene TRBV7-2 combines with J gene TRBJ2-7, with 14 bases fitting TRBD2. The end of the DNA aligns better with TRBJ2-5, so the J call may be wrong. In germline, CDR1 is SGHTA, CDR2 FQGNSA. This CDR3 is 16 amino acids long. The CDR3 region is CASSPGLAGGGETQYF. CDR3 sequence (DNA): TGTGCCAGCAGCCCAGGACTAGCGGGGGGAGGAGAGACCCAGTACTTC.

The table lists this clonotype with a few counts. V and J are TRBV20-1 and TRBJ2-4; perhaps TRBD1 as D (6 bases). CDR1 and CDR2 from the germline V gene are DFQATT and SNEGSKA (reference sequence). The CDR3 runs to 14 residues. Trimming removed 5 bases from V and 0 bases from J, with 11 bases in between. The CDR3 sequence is CSASTGLAKNIQYF. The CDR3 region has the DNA TGCAGTGCTTCGACAGGCCTAGCCAAAAACATTCAGTACTTC.

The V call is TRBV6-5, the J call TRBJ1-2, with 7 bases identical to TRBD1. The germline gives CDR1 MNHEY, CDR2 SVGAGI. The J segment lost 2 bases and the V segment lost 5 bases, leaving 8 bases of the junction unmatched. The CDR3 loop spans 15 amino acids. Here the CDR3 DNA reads TGTGCCAGCAGTCCTCAGACAGGGACGAACTATGGCTACACCTTC. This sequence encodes CASSPQTGTNYGYTF.

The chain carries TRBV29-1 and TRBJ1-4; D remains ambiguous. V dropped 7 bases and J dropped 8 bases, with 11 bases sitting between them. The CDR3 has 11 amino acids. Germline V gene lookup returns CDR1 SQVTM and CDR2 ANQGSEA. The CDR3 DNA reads TGCAGCGCCATAGGGTACGAAAAACTGTTTTTT. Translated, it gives CSAIGYEKLFF. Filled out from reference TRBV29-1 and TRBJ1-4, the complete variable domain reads SAVISQKPSRDICQRGTSLTIQCQVDSQVTMMFWYRQQPGQSLTLIATANQGSEATYESGFVIDKFPISRPNLTFSTLTVSNMSPEDSSIYLCSAIGYEKLFFGSGTQLSVL.

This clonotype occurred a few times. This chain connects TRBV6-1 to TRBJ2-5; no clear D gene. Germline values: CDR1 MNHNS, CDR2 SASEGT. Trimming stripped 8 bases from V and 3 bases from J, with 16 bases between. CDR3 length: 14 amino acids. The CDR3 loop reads CASYSRDIKETQYF. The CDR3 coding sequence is TGTGCCAGCTACTCAAGGGATATAAAAGAGACCCAGTACTTC.

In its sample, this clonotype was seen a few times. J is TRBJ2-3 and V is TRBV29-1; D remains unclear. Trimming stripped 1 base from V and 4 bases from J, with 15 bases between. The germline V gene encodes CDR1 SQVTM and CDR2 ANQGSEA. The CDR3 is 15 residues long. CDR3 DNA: TGCAGCGTTGAAGTCAAAAGCAAAATTCCAGATACGCAGTATTTT. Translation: CSVEVKSKIPDTQYF.

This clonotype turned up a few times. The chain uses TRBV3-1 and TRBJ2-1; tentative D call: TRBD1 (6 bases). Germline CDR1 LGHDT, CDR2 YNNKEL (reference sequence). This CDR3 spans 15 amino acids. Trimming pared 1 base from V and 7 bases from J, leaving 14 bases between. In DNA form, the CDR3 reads TGTGCCAGCAGCCAAGGGGGGCTAAACTGGAATGAGCAGTTCTTC. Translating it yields CASSQGGLNWNEQFF.

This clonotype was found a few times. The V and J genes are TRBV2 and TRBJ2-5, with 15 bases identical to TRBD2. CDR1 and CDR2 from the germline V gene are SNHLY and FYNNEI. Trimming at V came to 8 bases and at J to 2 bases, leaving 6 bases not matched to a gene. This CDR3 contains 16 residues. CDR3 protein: CASLGLAGGLQETQYF. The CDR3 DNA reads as TGTGCCAGCCTCGGACTAGCGGGGGGGTTGCAAGAGACCCAGTACTTC.

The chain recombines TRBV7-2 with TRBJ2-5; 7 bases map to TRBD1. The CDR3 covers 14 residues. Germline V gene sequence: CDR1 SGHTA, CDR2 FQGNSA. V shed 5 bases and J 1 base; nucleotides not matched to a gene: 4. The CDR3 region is CASSKGQSQETQYF. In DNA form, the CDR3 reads TGTGCCAGCAGCAAGGGACAGTCCCAAGAGACCCAGTACTTC.

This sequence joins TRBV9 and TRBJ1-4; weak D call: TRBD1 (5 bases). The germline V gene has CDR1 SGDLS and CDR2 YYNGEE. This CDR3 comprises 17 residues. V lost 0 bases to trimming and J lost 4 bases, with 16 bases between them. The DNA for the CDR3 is TGTGCCAGCAGCGTAGTACGTCGGGGTCAGGGTAATGAAAAACTGTTTTTT. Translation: CASSVVRRGQGNEKLFF.

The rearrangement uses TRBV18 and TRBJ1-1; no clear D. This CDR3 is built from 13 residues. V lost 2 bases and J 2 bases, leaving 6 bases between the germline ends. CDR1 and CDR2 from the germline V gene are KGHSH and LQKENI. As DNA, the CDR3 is TGTGCCAGCTCACCAAAGGCTAACACTGAAGCTTTCTTT. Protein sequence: CASSPKANTEAFF.

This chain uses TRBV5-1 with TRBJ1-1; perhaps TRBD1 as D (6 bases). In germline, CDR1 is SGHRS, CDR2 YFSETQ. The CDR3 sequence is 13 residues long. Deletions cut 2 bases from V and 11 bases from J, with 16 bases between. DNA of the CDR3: TGCGCCAGCAGCTTAACAGGGACGGGAGGGGCTTTCTTT. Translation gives CASSLTGTGGAFF.

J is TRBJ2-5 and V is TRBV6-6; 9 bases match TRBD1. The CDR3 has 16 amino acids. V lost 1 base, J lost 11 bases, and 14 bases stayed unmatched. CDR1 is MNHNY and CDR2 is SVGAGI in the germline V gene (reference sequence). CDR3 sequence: CASSYFTGQGGNEQYF. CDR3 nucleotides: TGTGCCAGCAGTTACTTTACGGGACAGGGTGGGAATGAGCAGTACTTC.

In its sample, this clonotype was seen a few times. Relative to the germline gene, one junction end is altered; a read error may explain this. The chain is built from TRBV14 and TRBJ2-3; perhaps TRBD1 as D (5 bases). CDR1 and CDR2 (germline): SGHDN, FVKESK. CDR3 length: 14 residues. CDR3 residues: CVSSQGFLTDTQYF. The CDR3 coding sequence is TGTGTCAGCAGCCAGGGATTCTTGACAGATACGCAGTATTTT.

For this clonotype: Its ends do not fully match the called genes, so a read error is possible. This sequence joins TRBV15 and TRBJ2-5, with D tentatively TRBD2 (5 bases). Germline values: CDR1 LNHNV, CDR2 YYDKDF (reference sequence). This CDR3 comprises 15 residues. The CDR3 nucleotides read TGTGCCACCAGCAGGAGGCGTTCGGTTGGGGAGACCCGGTACTTC. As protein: CATSRRRSVGETRYF.

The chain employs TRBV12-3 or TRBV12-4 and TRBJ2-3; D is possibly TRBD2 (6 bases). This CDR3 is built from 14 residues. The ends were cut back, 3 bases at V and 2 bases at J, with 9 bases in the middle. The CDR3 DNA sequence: TGTGCCAGCAGTTTGAGCGGGTCCACAGATACGCAGTATTTT. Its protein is CASSLSGSTDTQYF.

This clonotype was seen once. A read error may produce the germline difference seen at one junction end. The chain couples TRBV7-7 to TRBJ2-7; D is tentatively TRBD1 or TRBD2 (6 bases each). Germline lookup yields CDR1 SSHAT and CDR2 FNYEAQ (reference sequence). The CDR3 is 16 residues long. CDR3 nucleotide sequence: TGTGCTAGCAGCTGTGGGGGGAAACAGGGCCCCTACGAGCAGTACTTC. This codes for CASSCGGKQGPYEQYF.

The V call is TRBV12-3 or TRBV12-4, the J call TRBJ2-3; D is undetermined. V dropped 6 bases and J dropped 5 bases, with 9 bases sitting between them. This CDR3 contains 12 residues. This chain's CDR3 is CASSTERDTQYF. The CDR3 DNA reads TGTGCCAGCAGCACCGAGCGAGATACGCAGTATTTT.

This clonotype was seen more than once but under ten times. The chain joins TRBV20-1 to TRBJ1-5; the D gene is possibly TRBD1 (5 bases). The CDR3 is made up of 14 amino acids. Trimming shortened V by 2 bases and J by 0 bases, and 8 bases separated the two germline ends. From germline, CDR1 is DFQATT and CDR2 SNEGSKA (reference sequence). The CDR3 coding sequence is TGCAGTGCTAGACGGGGGGGTAGCAATCAGCCCCAGCATTTT. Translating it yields CSARRGGSNQPQHF.

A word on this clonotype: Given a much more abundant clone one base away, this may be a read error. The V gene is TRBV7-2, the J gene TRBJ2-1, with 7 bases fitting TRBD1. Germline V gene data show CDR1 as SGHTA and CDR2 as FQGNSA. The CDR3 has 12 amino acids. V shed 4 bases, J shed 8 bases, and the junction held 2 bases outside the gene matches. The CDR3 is CASSSTGHEQFF. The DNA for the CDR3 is TGTGCCAGCAGCTCGACAGGGCATGAGCAGTTCTTC.

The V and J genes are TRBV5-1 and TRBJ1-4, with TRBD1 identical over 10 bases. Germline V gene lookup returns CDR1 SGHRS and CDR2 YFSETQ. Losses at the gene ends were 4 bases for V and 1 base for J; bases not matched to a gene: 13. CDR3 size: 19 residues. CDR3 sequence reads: CASSVRQGARRVTNEKLFF. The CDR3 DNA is TGCGCCAGCAGCGTCAGACAGGGGGCGCGTAGAGTAACTAATGAAAAACTGTTTTTT.

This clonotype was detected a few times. The DNA of the CDR3 is TGTGCCAGCTCACCCTCCGGGGGGGGTCGCACTGAAGCTTTCTTT. Amino acid sequence: CASSPSGGGRTEAFF. The chain is built from TRBV18 and TRBJ1-1, with TRBD1 as a possible D gene (5 bases). Germline assignment: CDR1 KGHSH and CDR2 LQKENI. This CDR3 contains 15 residues. Trimming cost V 3 bases and J 4 bases, with 15 bases left between them.

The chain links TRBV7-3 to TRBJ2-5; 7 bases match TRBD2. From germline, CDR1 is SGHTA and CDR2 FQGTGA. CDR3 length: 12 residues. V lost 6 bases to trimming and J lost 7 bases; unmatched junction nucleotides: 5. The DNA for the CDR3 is TGTGCCAGCAGTCCGGGGGGAGGGACCCAGTACTTC. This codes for CASSPGGGTQYF.